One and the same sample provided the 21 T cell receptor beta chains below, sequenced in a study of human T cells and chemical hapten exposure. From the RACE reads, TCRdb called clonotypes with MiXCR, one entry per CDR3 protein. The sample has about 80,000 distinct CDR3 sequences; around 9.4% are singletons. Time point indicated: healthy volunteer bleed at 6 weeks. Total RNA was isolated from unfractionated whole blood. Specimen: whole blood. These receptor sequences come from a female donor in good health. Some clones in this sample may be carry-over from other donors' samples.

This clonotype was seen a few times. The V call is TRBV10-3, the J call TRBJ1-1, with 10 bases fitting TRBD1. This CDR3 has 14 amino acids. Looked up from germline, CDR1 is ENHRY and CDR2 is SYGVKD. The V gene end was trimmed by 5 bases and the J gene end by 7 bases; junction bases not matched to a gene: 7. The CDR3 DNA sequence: TGTGCCATCAGTACCGGACAGGGGGATGGTGAAGCTTTCTTT. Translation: CAISTGQGDGEAFF.

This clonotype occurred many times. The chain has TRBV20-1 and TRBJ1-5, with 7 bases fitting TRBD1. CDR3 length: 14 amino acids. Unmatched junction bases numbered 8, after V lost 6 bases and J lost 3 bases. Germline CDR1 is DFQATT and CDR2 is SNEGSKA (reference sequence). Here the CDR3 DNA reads TGCAGTGCCTTTGCCGGACAGGTCAATCAGCCCCAGCATTTT. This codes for CSAFAGQVNQPQHF.

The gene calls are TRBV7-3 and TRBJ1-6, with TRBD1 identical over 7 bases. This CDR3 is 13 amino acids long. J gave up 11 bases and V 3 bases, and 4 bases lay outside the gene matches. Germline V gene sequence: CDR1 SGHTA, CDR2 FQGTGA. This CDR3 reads CASSFTGDAPLHF. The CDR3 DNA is TGTGCCAGCAGCTTCACAGGGGATGCACCCCTCCACTTT.

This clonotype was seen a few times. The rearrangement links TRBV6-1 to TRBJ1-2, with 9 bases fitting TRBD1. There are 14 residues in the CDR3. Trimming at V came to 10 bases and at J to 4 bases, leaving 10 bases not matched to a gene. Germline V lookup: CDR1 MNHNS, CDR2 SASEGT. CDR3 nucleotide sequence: TGTGCCACCGGTGGGGACAGGGCCCTCTATGGCTACACCTTC. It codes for CATGGDRALYGYTF.

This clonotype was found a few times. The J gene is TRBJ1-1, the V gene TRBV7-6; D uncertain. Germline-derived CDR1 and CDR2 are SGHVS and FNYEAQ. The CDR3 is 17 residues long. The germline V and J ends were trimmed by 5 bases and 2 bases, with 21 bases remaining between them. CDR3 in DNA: TGTGCCAGCAGCCCACAAGGGCGGGGTGGCATTAACACTGAAGCTTTCTTT. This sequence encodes CASSPQGRGGINTEAFF.

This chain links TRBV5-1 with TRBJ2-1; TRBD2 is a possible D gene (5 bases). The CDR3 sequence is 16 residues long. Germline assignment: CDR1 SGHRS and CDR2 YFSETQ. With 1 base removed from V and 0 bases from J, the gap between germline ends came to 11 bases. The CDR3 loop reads CASSLTGSSSYNEQFF. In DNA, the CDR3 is TGCGCCAGCAGCTTGACGGGGTCCTCCTCCTACAATGAGCAGTTCTTC.

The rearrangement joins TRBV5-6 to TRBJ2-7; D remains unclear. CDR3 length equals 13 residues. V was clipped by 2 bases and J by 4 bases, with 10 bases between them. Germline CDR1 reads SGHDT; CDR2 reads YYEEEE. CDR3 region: CASSFGTRYEQYF. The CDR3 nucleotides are TGTGCCAGCAGCTTCGGTACTCGGTACGAGCAGTACTTC.

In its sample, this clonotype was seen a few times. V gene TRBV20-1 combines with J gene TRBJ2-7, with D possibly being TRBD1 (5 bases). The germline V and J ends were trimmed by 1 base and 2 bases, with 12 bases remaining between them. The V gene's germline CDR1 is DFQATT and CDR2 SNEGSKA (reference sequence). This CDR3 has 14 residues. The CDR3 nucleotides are TGCAGTGCTAGAGCGGACATCCTCCCCTACGAGCAGTACTTC. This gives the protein CSARADILPYEQYF.

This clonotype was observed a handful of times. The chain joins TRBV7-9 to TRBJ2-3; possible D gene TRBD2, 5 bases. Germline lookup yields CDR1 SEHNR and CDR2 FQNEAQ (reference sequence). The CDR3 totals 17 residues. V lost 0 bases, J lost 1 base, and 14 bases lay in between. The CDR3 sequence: CASSLASSGLGTDTQYF. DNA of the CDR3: TGTGCCAGCAGCTTAGCCTCGTCCGGACTGGGCACAGATACGCAGTATTTT.

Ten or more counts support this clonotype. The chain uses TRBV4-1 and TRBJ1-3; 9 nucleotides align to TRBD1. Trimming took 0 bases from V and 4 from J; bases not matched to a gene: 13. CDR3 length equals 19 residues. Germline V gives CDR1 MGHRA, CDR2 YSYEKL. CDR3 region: CASSQDTGTGMKWGNTIYF. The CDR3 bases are TGCGCCAGCAGCCAAGATACCGGGACAGGGATGAAGTGGGGAAACACCATATATTTT.

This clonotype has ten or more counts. CDR3 loop: CSASKRDEAFF. The CDR3 DNA follows: TGCAGTGCTAGTAAGCGGGATGAAGCTTTCTTT. This sequence joins TRBV20-1 and TRBJ1-1; D is unclear. V was shortened by 3 bases and J by 7 bases, with 9 bases between the two germline ends. Germline V gives CDR1 DFQATT, CDR2 SNEGSKA (reference sequence). The CDR3 consists of 11 residues.

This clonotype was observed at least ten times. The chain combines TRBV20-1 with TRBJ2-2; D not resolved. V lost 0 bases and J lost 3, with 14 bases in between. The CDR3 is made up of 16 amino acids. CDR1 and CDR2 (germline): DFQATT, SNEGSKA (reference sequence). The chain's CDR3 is CSARDPERVDTGELFF. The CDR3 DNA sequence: TGCAGTGCTAGAGATCCGGAAAGAGTTGACACCGGGGAGCTGTTTTTT.

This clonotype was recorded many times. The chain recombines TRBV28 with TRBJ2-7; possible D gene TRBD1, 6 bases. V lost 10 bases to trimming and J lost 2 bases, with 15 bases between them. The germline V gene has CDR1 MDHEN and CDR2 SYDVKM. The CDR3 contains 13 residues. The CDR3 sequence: CATYHRAAYEQYF. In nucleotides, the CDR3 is TGTGCCACCTATCACAGGGCGGCCTACGAGCAGTACTTC.

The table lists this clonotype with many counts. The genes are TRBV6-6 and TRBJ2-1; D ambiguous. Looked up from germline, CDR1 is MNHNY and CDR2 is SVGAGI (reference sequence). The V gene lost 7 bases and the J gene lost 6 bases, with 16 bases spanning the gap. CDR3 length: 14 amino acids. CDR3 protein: CASTEQGLFNEQFF. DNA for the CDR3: TGTGCCAGCACAGAACAAGGCCTTTTCAATGAGCAGTTCTTC.

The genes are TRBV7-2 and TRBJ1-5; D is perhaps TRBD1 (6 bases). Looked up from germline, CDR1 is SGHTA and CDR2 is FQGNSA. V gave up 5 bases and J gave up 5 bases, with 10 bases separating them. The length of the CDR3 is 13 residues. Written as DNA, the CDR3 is TGTGCCAGCAGCCCAAACAGGGATCAGCCCCAGCATTTT. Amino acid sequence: CASSPNRDQPQHF.

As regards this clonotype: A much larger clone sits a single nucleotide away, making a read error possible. CDR3 in DNA: TGTGCCATCAGTGAGTCTGGGGCAGTTGATCGGCCCCAGCATTTT. It encodes CAISESGAVDRPQHF. This chain uses TRBV10-3 with TRBJ1-5; the D gene is possibly TRBD1 (5 bases). Germline V gene lookup returns CDR1 ENHRY and CDR2 SYGVKD. V lost 0 bases and J lost 9, with 15 bases in between. This CDR3 is 15 amino acids long.

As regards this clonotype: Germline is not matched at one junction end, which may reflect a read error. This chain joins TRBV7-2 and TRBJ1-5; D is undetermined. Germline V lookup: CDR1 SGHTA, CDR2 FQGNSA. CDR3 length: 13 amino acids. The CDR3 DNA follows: TGTGCCAGCAGCCCCTACTACAATCAGCCCCAGAATTTT. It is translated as CASSPYYNQPQNF.

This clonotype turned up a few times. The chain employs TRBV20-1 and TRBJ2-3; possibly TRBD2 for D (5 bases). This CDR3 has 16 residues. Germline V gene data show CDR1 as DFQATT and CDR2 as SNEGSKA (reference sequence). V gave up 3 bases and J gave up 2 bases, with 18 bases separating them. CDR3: CSASPLSGGYTDTQYF. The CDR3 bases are TGCAGTGCTAGCCCCCTCAGCGGAGGATACACAGATACGCAGTATTTT.

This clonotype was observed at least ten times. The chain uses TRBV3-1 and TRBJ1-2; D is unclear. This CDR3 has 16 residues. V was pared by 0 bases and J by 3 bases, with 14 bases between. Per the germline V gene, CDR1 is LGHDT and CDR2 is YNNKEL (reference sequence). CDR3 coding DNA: TGTGCCAGCAGCCAAGATTATTTTGCGGGTTACTATGGCTACACCTTC. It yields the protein CASSQDYFAGYYGYTF.

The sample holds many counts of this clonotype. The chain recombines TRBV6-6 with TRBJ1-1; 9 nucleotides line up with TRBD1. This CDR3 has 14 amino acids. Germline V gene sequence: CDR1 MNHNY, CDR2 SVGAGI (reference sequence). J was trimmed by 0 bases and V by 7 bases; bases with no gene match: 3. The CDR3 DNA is TGTGCCAGCAAAGGACAGGGGATGAACACTGAAGCTTTCTTT. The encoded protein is CASKGQGMNTEAFF.

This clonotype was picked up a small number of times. CDR3 in amino acids: CASLGSEKLFF. The CDR3 bases are TGTGCCAGCTTGGGGTCGGAAAAACTGTTTTTT. This chain connects TRBV27 to TRBJ1-4; D gene uncertain. Trimming took off 8 bases at V and 8 bases at J, with 9 bases between the two ends. Germline V gene data show CDR1 as MNHEY and CDR2 as SMNVEV (reference sequence). This CDR3 has 11 amino acids.